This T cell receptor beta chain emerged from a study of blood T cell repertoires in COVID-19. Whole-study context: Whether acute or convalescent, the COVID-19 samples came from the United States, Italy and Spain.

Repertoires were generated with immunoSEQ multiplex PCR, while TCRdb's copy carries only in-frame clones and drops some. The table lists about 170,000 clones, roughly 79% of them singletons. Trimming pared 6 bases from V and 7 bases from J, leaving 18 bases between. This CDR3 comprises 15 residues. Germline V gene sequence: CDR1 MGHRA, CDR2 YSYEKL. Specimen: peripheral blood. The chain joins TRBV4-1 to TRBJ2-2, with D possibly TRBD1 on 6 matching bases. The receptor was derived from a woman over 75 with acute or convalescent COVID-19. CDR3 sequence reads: CASSRGQGSFGELFF. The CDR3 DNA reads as TGCGCCAGCAGTCGAGGGCAGGGGTCTTTCGGGGAGCTGTTTTTT.